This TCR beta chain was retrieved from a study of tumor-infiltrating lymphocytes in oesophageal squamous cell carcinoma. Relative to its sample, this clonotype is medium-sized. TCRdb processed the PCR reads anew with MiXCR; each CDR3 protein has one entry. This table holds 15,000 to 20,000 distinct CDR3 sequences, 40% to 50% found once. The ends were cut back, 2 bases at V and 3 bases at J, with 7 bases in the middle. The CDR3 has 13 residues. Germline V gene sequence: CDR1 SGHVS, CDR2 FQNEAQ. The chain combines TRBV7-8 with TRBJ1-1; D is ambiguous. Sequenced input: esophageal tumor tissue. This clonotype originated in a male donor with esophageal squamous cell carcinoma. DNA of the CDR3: TGTGCCAGCAGCTTAAGCGGGTACACTGAAGCTTTCTTT. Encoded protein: CASSLSGYTEAFF.